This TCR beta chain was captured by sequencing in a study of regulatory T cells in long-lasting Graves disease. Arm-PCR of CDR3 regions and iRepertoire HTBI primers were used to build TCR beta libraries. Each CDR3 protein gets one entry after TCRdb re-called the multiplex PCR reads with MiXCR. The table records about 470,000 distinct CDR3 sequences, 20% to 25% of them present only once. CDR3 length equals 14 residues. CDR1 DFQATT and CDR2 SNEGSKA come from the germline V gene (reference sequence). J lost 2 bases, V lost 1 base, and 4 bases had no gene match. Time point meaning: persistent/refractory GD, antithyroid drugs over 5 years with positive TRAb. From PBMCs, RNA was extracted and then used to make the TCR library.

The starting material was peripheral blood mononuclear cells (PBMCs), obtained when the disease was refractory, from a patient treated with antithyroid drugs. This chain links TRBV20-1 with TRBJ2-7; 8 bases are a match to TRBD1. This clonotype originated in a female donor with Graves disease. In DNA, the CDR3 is TGCAGTGCTAGAGCCGACAGGGGTCCCTACGAGCAGTACTTC. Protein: CSARADRGPYEQYF.